This entry describes one T cell receptor beta chain. Its antigen is currently not known. No quality values exist for individual bases; no much larger clone is one base distant. Relative to germline, V is 7 bases shorter and J is 5 bases shorter, with 16 bases between their ends. From the cysteine through the phenylalanine, the CDR3 covers 14 amino acids. Just the 42-base CDR3 DNA is kept, in frame starting at base 1. The germline V gene encodes CDR1 ENHRY and CDR2 SYGVKD. The data were obtained in a study of blood T cell repertoires in COVID-19 (dated by TCRdb to the early 2020s). In the study overall: Recovered participants in ImmuneRACE Cohort 3 were defined by two consecutive negative NP/OP PCR tests, clearance by a healthcare professional, or resolution of symptoms. Nearly every sample came with metadata listing a de-identified subject ID, COVID-19 status, age in years and sex. Deeply sampled blood TCRbeta repertoires from subjects exposed to, actively infected with, or recovered from COVID-19 were included in the dataset. Where available, HLA class I and class II types were taken from metadata supplied by the sample provider and were not determined by assay-based typing. The repertoires were released in a freely available public database intended as a resource for research on the immune response to SARS-CoV-2. Samples covering the acute and convalescent phases of COVID-19 were provided by collaborators in the United States, Italy and Spain. The samples were drawn from two sources: the first 160 participants of the ongoing ImmuneRACE study, and fewer than 1,500 subjects contributed by 6 global collaborators. The prospective study material was composed of cDNA or gDNA derived from T cells, B-cell-depleted T cells, or PBMCs. What the study reported, not specific to this receptor: The quantity of clinical and demographic metadata differed by source and by participant and was supplied without curation.

TCRbeta CDR3 regions were amplified from genomic DNA by means of the immunoSEQ Assay, a bias-controlled multiplex PCR. The paper's processing steps were these. The number of nucleated cells in each sample was estimated by amplification of reference gene primers within the assay. To quantify the absolute abundance of each unique TCRbeta CDR3 rearrangement, sequence reads were collapsed and filtered. For each sample, productive Simpson clonality was calculated as the square root of Simpson's diversity index across productive rearrangements. TCRdb retrieved this table from immuneACCESS and kept in-frame rearrangements only. Not all clones are present; in checked studies, unresolved V genes account for under half, and no reason is known for the remainder. V and J calls and clone size are given by that table; D and trimming were obtained from the DNA. The sample includes about 170,000 clones, with 79% observed a single time. Of the sample, roughly 19% is held by the ten largest clones.

Enrolling through a virtual design, the prospective study's participants ranged in age from roughly 18 to 90 years and lived across about two dozen United States geographic areas. In the prospective study, cohorts were assigned on the basis of participant-reported clinical history obtained from a screening survey and a study questionnaire. In the prospective study, whole blood, serum and a nasopharyngeal or oropharyngeal swab were collected from each participant by mobile phlebotomists. Participants in the prospective study had the option to provide additional blood draws and questionnaires over a roughly 2-month period. Blood samples from the prospective study were shipped frozen or at room temperature prior to DNA extraction.

The sample was PBMCs or T cells enriched from blood (not recorded which). The TCR comes from a woman aged 70 to 79 in a cohort exposed to, infected with or recovered from COVID-19 (not recorded which). The chain joins TRBV10-3 to TRBJ2-3; perhaps TRBD2 is the D gene, with 6 bases matching. The encoded CDR3 is CAIMSQGLGDTQYF. The DNA sequence is TGTGCCATCATGAGTCAGGGACTGGGAGATACGCAGTATTTT.